Listed here is a single T cell receptor (beta chain). Its specificity is unknown. The CDR3 loop spans 19 amino acids. V lost 0 bases, J lost 3 bases, and 12 bases stayed unmatched. CDR1 KGHSH and CDR2 LQKENI come from the germline V gene. Sequenced by immunoSEQ multiplex PCR; TCRdb stores in-frame clones only, minus some. The sample lists about 120,000 clones, approximately 83% occurring once. This record belongs to a study of T cell responses to AZD1222 COVID-19 vaccine. Study-level points and caveats: Baseline testing showed seropositivity in only five to seven AZD1222 recipients. Nearly half of the spike-specific TCRs reportedly recognize variant regions that carry no mutations. Clonal diversity was possibly underestimated, and white British individuals and females predominated among donors. Repertoire sampling happened only post peak T cell response.

This sequence originates from an adult in good health. The specimen was peripheral blood, collected on day 0 of MenACWY control vaccination. V and J are TRBV18 and TRBJ2-3; the match to TRBD1 covers 10 bases. The CDR3 sequence: CASSPPRPEDRGGTDTQYF. The CDR3 DNA reads TGTGCCAGCTCACCACCGAGGCCCGAGGACAGGGGGGGAACAGATACGCAGTATTTT.